This T cell receptor (beta chain) comes out of a study of shared clonotypes between healthy human individuals. Study-level results: The small donor group covered limited genetic and exposure diversity. Some naive CD4 clonotypes, roughly 4.7%, turned up in common across a handful of donors.

Sequencing used immunoSEQ multiplex PCR; TCRdb keeps in-frame clones, though not all of them. This sample carries millions of clones, 85% to 95% of them seen once, and the ten largest clones take 1.7%. CD8 cells regarded as naive lacked CD45RO, were positively chosen for CCR7, and omitted terminally differentiated effector memory CD45RA+ cells. Germline CDR1 and CDR2: SEHNR and FQNEAQ (reference sequence). Deletions cut 2 bases from V and 2 bases from J, with 10 bases between. This CDR3 spans 14 amino acids. On this clone: Its matching antigen is unknown.

The genes are TRBV7-9 and TRBJ2-7, with a possible D match to TRBD1 (5 bases). The sample taken for sequencing was naive CD8+ T cells from PBMCs. This clonotype was sampled from a man younger than 30 in good health. Some clones in this sample may be carry-over from other donors' samples. CDR3 region: CASSLQGRAYEQYF. The CDR3 DNA reads as TGTGCCAGCAGCTTACAGGGCAGGGCCTACGAGCAGTACTTC.